Below are 10 T cell receptor beta chains sequenced from a single sample in a study of Graves' ophthalmopathy and Graves' hyperthyroidism (dated by TCRdb to the late 2010s). These reads were obtained on an Illumina HiSeq 2000. For repertoire sequencing, TCR beta CDR3 regions were amplified from RNA transcripts. The first round was an RT-PCR using HTBI primers with the Qiagen OneStep RT-PCR kit, and this first round was followed by a second-round multiplex PCR, then size selection and purification. Using fastp at Q25 and MiXCR, TCRdb reprocessed the public reads and kept productive beta chains. Rows matching on CDR3 protein sequence are summarized as one entry with the most common DNA and genes. The sample table records more than 300,000 distinct CDR3 sequences; 17% of these occur just once. The ten largest account for roughly 2.4% of the sample. Sequencing used peripheral blood. The receptors here all came from an adult woman with stable Graves' hyperthyroidism.

This clonotype occurred many times. This chain links TRBV20-1 with TRBJ1-2; D unresolved. V was shortened by 7 bases and J by 7 bases, with 13 bases between the two germline ends. Germline CDR1 DFQATT, CDR2 SNEGSKA (reference sequence). The CDR3 covers 11 residues. The CDR3 nucleotides read TGCAGTGTTCAGAGGACTCCTGGCTACACCTTC. The encoded protein is CSVQRTPGYTF.

The rearrangement uses TRBV25-1 and TRBJ2-2, with TRBD1 as a possible D gene (5 bases). V dropped 7 bases and J dropped 2 bases, with 14 bases sitting between them. The CDR3 is 15 amino acids. CDR1 MGHDK and CDR2 SYGVNS come from the germline V gene. Written as DNA, the CDR3 is TGTGCCAGCAAAGATGACAGCATTAACACCGGGGAGCTGTTTTTT. Encoded protein: CASKDDSINTGELFF. Variable domain in full (rest from reference TRBV25-1 and TRBJ2-2): EADIYQTPRYLVIGTGKKITLECSQTMGHDKMYWYQQDPGMELHLIHYSYGVNSTEKGDLSSESTVSRIRTEHFPLTLESARPSHTSQYLCASKDDSINTGELFFGEGSRLTVL.

In this sample, this clonotype turned up many times. The chain joins TRBV7-3 to TRBJ2-3; no clear D gene. V shed 4 bases and J shed 3 bases, with 11 bases lying between them. In germline, CDR1 is SGHTA, CDR2 FQGTGA. This CDR3 is 14 amino acids long. The CDR3 is CASSSRTPTDTQYF. CDR3 nucleotide sequence: TGTGCCAGCAGCTCCCGGACCCCTACAGATACGCAGTATTTT.

Ten or more counts support this clonotype. The V and J genes are TRBV24-1 and TRBJ2-7; D might be TRBD1 (6 bases). Trimming took off 4 bases at V and 6 bases at J, with 18 bases between the two ends. The CDR3 contains 15 residues. Germline V lookup: CDR1 KGHDR, CDR2 SFDVKD. DNA of the CDR3: TGTGCCACCAGTGACTCGGGACACCCAGTTCCCGAGCAGTACTTC. It is translated as CATSDSGHPVPEQYF.

This clonotype has ten or more counts. The gene calls are TRBV18 and TRBJ2-5, with 7 positions matching TRBD1. Germline CDR1 is KGHSH and CDR2 is LQKENI. This CDR3 comprises 14 residues. Losses at the gene ends were 4 bases for V and 4 bases for J; bases not matched to a gene: 6. CDR3 nucleotide sequence: TGTGCCAGCTCACGCACAGGGGCGGGAGAGACCCAGTACTTC. Translated: CASSRTGAGETQYF.

J is TRBJ2-3 and V is TRBV30; 8 nucleotides agree with TRBD2. Germline CDR1 reads GTSNPN; CDR2 reads SVGIG (reference sequence). The CDR3 consists of 16 residues. The V and J ends lost 1 base and 0 bases, in that order; junction bases with no gene match: 6. The CDR3 is CAWSAAGTRSTDTQYF. The CDR3 DNA follows: TGTGCCTGGAGTGCCGCCGGGACTAGAAGCACAGATACGCAGTATTTT.

This clonotype was seen many times. The CDR3 DNA follows: TGTGCCAGCAGTAGGGGACAGGGGGTAGAGACCCAGTACTTC. It specifies CASSRGQGVETQYF. This chain uses TRBV12-3 or TRBV12-4 with TRBJ2-5; 11 bases are shared with TRBD1. This CDR3 comprises 14 residues. V lost 5 bases to trimming and J lost 4 bases; unmatched junction nucleotides: 3.

This clonotype came up many times. This chain joins TRBV29-1 and TRBJ2-7; 11 bases fit TRBD1. The CDR3 loop spans 15 amino acids. Germline loops: CDR1 SQVTM, CDR2 ANQGSEA. With V trimmed by 0 bases and J by 2 bases, 3 bases remained unmatched. This CDR3 is CSVEDLGQGAYEQYF. CDR3 DNA sequence: TGCAGCGTTGAAGATCTGGGACAGGGGGCCTACGAGCAGTACTTC.

The table lists this clonotype with many counts. This rearrangement joins TRBV7-9 to TRBJ1-1; the D is unclear. V dropped 2 bases and J dropped 3 bases, with 4 bases sitting between them. From germline, CDR1 is SEHNR and CDR2 FQNEAQ (reference sequence). The CDR3 has 12 amino acids. CDR3 in DNA: TGTGCCAGCAGCTTAATCGACACTGAAGCTTTCTTT. Residues: CASSLIDTEAFF.

At least ten counts were recorded for this clonotype. The chain recombines TRBV20-1 with TRBJ1-3; D is unclear. Germline-derived CDR1 and CDR2 are DFQATT and SNEGSKA (reference sequence). The CDR3 is made up of 14 amino acids. V was clipped by 1 base and J by 0 bases, with 7 bases between them. The CDR3 region has the DNA TGCAGTGCTAGAGGGGGAGGCTCTGGAAACACCATATATTTT. Encoded protein: CSARGGGSGNTIYF.